These 13 T cell receptor beta chains were all obtained from the same sample, sequenced in a study of a mutant IDH1 vaccine in newly diagnosed glioma. These receptors have no identified antigens. Sequencing used immunoSEQ multiplex PCR; TCRdb keeps in-frame clones, though not all of them. The sample contains 40,000 to 55,000 clones, 78% of which appear only once. Documented time point: week 5, during vaccination. Alongside topical imiquimod, each dose of vaccine comprised 300 ug of mutant IDH1 20-mer peptide. The material was PBMCs, obtained from a glioma patient whose treatment included an IDH1 peptide vaccine. These receptors were collected from a man aged 45-65 years with glioma.

The V call is TRBV27, the J call TRBJ1-3, with D possibly TRBD1 on 5 matching bases. The CDR3 has 14 amino acids. The germline V gene encodes CDR1 MNHEY and CDR2 SMNVEV (reference sequence). The V and J ends lost 4 bases and 5 bases respectively, with 12 bases between them. DNA for the CDR3: TGTGCCAGCAGTTCTGGGACGGCTAGAAACACCATATATTTT. Residues: CASSSGTARNTIYF.

The chain recombines TRBV5-1 with TRBJ1-2; tentative D call: TRBD1 (5 bases). This CDR3 has 12 residues. The V end was cut by 4 bases, the J end by 2 bases, with 6 bases between. CDR1 SGHRS and CDR2 YFSETQ come from the germline V gene. In DNA, the CDR3 is TGCGCCAGCAGCGAGGGGAACTATGGCTACACCTTC. It is translated as CASSEGNYGYTF. The whole variable domain, remainder taken from reference TRBV5-1 and TRBJ1-2, is KAGVTQTPRYLIKTRGQQVTLSCSPISGHRSVSWYQQTPGQGLQFLFEYFSETQRNKGNFPGRFSGRQFSNSRSEMNVSTLELGDSALYLCASSEGNYGYTFGSGTRLTVV.

The rearrangement links TRBV11-3 to TRBJ2-7; TRBD2 matches 11 bases. The CDR3 has 16 amino acids. J was trimmed by 2 bases and V by 5 bases; bases with no gene match: 8. Germline lookup yields CDR1 SGHNT and CDR2 YENEEA. The CDR3, as DNA: TGTGCCAGCAGCGTGGCCCTAGCGGGGGGTCCCTACGAGCAGTACTTC. Translating gives CASSVALAGGPYEQYF.

The chain couples TRBV7-2 to TRBJ1-5, with 7 bases aligning to TRBD1. The CDR3 is 14 residues long. The J segment lost 2 bases and the V segment lost 5 bases, leaving 3 bases of the junction unmatched. Germline V gene data show CDR1 as SGHTA and CDR2 as FQGNSA. The CDR3 reads CASSRQGGNQPQHF. CDR3 bases: TGTGCCAGCAGCCGACAGGGCGGCAATCAGCCCCAGCATTTT.

CDR3 sequence (DNA): TGTGCCAGCAGCTTGGGACAGGGGAATCACGGGGAGCTGTTTTTT. Protein: CASSLGQGNHGELFF. The rearrangement uses TRBV7-2 and TRBJ2-2; 10 nucleotides agree with TRBD1. The V and J ends lost 3 bases and 7 bases, in that order; junction bases with no gene match: 5. The CDR3 is 15 residues long. Germline CDR1 SGHTA, CDR2 FQGNSA.

The rearrangement uses TRBV5-1 and TRBJ2-5, with 7 bases matching TRBD1. Germline V gene lookup returns CDR1 SGHRS and CDR2 YFSETQ. J lost 5 bases, V lost 0 bases, and 4 bases had no gene match. CDR3 length: 14 residues. The CDR3 DNA sequence: TGCGCCAGCAGCTTGGGACAGGGAAGGGAGACCCAGTACTTC. This codes for CASSLGQGRETQYF.

This chain links TRBV14 with TRBJ1-4, with D uncertain. The CDR3 spans 13 residues. Germline assignment: CDR1 SGHDN and CDR2 FVKESK. V dropped 1 base and J dropped 8 bases, with 8 bases sitting between them. CDR3 bases: TGTGCCAGCAGCCAAGGAAGAAGGGAAAAACTGTTTTTT. Protein product: CASSQGRREKLFF.

DNA for the CDR3: TGTGCCAGCAGTCCACATTTAAACACTGAAGCTTTCTTT. Amino acid sequence: CASSPHLNTEAFF. The chain couples TRBV6-1 to TRBJ1-1; D is unclear. Germline-derived CDR1 and CDR2 are MNHNS and SASEGT. The CDR3 sequence is 13 residues long. V dropped 5 bases and J dropped 2 bases, with 9 bases sitting between them.

About this clone: The junction and the germline gene differ at one end; a read error may be behind it. The chain uses TRBV6-1 and TRBJ1-5; D gene uncertain. The CDR3 covers 16 residues. Germline V lookup: CDR1 MNHNS, CDR2 SASEGT. The CDR3, as DNA: TGTGCCAGCAGTGAAGCGCTCCCAGATAGCACTCAGCCCCAGCATTTT. This gives the protein CASSEALPDSTQPQHF.

This clone appeared a few times. The chain links TRBV10-3 to TRBJ2-5, with 9 bases identical to TRBD2. CDR3 size: 15 residues. CDR1 is ENHRY and CDR2 is SYGVKD in the germline V gene. Unmatched junction bases numbered 15, after V lost 11 bases and J lost 5 bases. CDR3 DNA sequence: TGTGCCTCCGGTCGTAGCGGGGGTCCGGAGGAGACCCAGTACTTC. Protein product: CASGRSGGPEETQYF.

V usage is TRBV7-9 and J usage is TRBJ1-4; 7 nucleotides align to TRBD1. CDR1 is SEHNR, CDR2 FQNEAQ, per germline (reference sequence). With V trimmed by 2 bases and J by 5 bases, 2 bases remained unmatched. This CDR3 is 14 amino acids long. The CDR3 loop reads CASSLSRGNEKLFF. Here the CDR3 DNA reads TGTGCCAGCAGCTTATCCAGGGGGAATGAAAAACTGTTTTTT.

The chain combines TRBV29-1 with TRBJ2-3, with 7 nucleotides matching TRBD2. CDR1 SQVTM and CDR2 ANQGSEA come from the germline V gene. V trimming: 7 bases; J trimming: 8 bases; junction bases outside the gene matches: 3. The CDR3 contains 10 residues. CDR3 amino acids: CSGQRGTQYF. CDR3 bases: TGCAGCGGCCAGCGGGGTACGCAGTATTTT.

The V gene is TRBV5-1, the J gene TRBJ1-2; D may be TRBD1 (6 bases). Germline lookup yields CDR1 SGHRS and CDR2 YFSETQ. V was cut by 1 base and J by 2 bases, with 9 bases left in between. There are 14 residues in the CDR3. The CDR3 DNA follows: TGCGCCAGCAGCTTGAGTGACAGGAACTATGGCTACACCTTC. It specifies CASSLSDRNYGYTF.